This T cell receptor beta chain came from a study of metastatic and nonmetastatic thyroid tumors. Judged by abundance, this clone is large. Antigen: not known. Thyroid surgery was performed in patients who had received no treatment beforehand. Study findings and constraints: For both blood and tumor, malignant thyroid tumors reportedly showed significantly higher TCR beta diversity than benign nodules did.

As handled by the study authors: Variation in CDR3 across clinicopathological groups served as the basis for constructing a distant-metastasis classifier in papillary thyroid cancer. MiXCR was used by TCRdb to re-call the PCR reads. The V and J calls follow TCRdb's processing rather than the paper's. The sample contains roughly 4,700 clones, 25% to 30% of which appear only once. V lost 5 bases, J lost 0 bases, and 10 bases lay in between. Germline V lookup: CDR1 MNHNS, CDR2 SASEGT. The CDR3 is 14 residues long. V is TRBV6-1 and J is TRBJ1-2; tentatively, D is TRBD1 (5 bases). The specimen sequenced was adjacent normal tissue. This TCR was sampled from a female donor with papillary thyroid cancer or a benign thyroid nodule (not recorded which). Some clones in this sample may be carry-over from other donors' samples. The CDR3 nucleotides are TGTGCCAGCAGTCCCTCGACAGCTAACTATGGCTACACCTTC. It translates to CASSPSTANYGYTF.